This T cell receptor beta chain derives from a study of T cell repertoires in cytomegalovirus infection. As for the study in general: Both a matching HLA type and CMV infection were indicated by public TCR beta signatures. Study-level findings and limits: What dominated the ex vivo response were HLA-C-restricted CMV-specific TCR beta clonotypes. Accumulated public TCR beta family frequency recognized individuals carrying CMV together with the relevant HLA.

The sample holds many counts of this clonotype. Antigen unknown. TCRdb fed the reads into MiXCR, producing one record per CDR3 protein. This repertoire shows roughly 250,000 distinct CDR3 sequences, approximately 13% found once; its top ten account for approximately 1.8%. V was pared by 3 bases and J by 5 bases, with 7 bases between. This CDR3 comprises 12 residues. The TCR was taken from a human donor in good health (CMV status not recorded). Some clones in this sample may be carry-over from other donors' samples. The chain is built from TRBV12-3 or TRBV12-4 and TRBJ1-1; D gene ambiguous. Sequenced sample: PBMCs. The CDR3 sequence is CASSFWGTEAFF. DNA for the CDR3: TGTGCCAGCAGTTTTTGGGGTACTGAAGCTTTCTTT.